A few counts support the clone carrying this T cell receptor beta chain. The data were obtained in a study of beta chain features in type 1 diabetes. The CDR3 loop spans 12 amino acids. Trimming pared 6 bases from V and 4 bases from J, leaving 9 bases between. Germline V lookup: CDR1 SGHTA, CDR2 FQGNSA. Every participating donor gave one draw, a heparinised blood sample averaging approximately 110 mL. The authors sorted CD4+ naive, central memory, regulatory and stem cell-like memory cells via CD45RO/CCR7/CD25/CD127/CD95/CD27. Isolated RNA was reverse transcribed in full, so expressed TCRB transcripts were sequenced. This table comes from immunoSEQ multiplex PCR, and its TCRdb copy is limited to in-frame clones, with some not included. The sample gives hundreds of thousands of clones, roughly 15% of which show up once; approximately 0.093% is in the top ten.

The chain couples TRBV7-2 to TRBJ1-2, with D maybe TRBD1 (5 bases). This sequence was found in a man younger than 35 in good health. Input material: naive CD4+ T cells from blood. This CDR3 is CASRQDSYGYTF. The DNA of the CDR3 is TGTGCCAGCAGACAAGACAGCTATGGCTACACCTTC.